This T cell receptor beta chain appears in the sequencing data of a study of T cells in Graves' hyperthyroidism and ophthalmopathy. It was uncontrolled infection, other autoimmune disease, pregnancy or lactation that excluded patients. In its sample, this clonotype was seen many times. The CDR3 regions of TCR beta were amplified from RNA transcripts. The TCR CDR3 was amplified in a first-round RT-PCR using the HTBI primer set. TCRdb recomputed calls from the multiplex PCR reads with MiXCR, one row per CDR3 protein. The sample yields more than 500,000 distinct CDR3 sequences, 14% seen once. CDR3 size: 15 residues. Trimming stripped 6 bases from V and 0 bases from J, with 12 bases between. Germline loops: CDR1 MDHEN, CDR2 SYDVKM.

The chain combines TRBV28 with TRBJ2-1, with D unclear. Sequencing was performed on blood. The sequence was collected from a middle-aged woman with Graves' hyperthyroidism. DNA for the CDR3: TGTGCCAGCAGCCCAGGATTCAGCTCCTACAATGAGCAGTTCTTC. It is translated as CASSPGFSSYNEQFF.